Each of the 11 T cell receptor beta chains below was sequenced from the same sample in a study of cytomegalovirus exposure and HLA in healthy donors. Primers for the PCR totalled 60 Vbeta and 13 Jbeta. TCRdb's table, derived via immunoSEQ multiplex PCR, lists solely in-frame clones and lacks some. In the table there are around 99,000 clones, approximately 79% of which are singletons. The sequenced sample consisted of PBMCs. These receptors originate from a woman aged 35 to 49 in good health and CMV-seropositive.

A remark on this clone: One end of the junction does not line up with germline, which may come from a read error. The CDR3 DNA reads as TGCGCCAGCAGATTGGGACAGCCGACAGATCCTTATGGCTACACCTTC. The encoded protein is CASRLGQPTDPYGYTF. V usage is TRBV5-1 and J usage is TRBJ1-2, with 7 bases aligning to TRBD1. There are 16 residues in the CDR3. Looked up from germline, CDR1 is SGHRS and CDR2 is YFSETQ.

The V and J genes are TRBV10-3 and TRBJ1-1; 7 bases line up with TRBD1. The CDR3 sequence is 14 residues long. Trimming took 9 bases from V and 1 from J; bases not matched to a gene: 8. Germline CDR1 ENHRY, CDR2 SYGVKD. CDR3 region: CAIGGGGQNTEAFF. The DNA for the CDR3 is TGTGCCATAGGGGGCGGGGGGCAGAACACTGAAGCTTTCTTT.

This rearrangement joins TRBV19 to TRBJ2-3; TRBD1 is a possible D gene (6 bases). Per germline, CDR1 LNHDA and CDR2 SQIVND (reference sequence). Trimming took off 6 bases at V and 1 base at J, with 14 bases between the two ends. The CDR3 extends over 15 amino acids. CDR3 amino acids: CASSPQGFGTDTQYF. In DNA, the CDR3 is TGTGCCAGTAGCCCACAGGGCTTTGGCACAGATACGCAGTATTTT.

In its sample, this clone was seen a few times. V and J are TRBV5-5 and TRBJ2-5; a weak D match, TRBD2 (5 bases). Germline assignment: CDR1 SGHKS and CDR2 YYEKEE (reference sequence). Trimming took off 4 bases at V and 2 bases at J, with 15 bases between the two ends. This CDR3 has 15 residues. CDR3 region: CASSRTPGVQETQYF. CDR3 DNA: TGTGCCAGCAGCCGTACTCCCGGGGTTCAAGAGACCCAGTACTTC.

The table lists this clone with a few counts. This sequence joins TRBV6-1 and TRBJ2-1, with TRBD1 matching 12 bases. Looked up from germline, CDR1 is MNHNS and CDR2 is SASEGT. Unmatched junction bases numbered 6, after V lost 5 bases and J lost 7 bases. The CDR3 contains 15 residues. CDR3 region: CASSKPGQGANEQFF. CDR3 sequence (DNA): TGTGCCAGCAGTAAGCCGGGACAGGGGGCAAATGAGCAGTTCTTC.

J is TRBJ1-1 and V is TRBV5-6, with unresolved D. This CDR3 has 16 residues. Germline V gives CDR1 SGHDT, CDR2 YYEEEE. With 0 bases removed from V and 2 bases from J, the gap between germline ends came to 14 bases. The CDR3 sequence: CASSLDFRRVNTEAFF. CDR3 DNA: TGTGCCAGCAGCTTGGACTTTCGGCGGGTTAACACTGAAGCTTTCTTT.

By share of the sample, this clone is medium-sized (0.01 to 0.1%). The V and J genes are TRBV27 and TRBJ1-6; 7 nucleotides match TRBD1. This CDR3 has 14 residues. Trimming at V came to 5 bases and at J to 6 bases, leaving 4 bases not matched to a gene. Germline V CDR1 and CDR2: MNHEY, SMNVEV (reference sequence). The CDR3 loop is CASSIGTANSPLHF. For the CDR3, the DNA is TGTGCCAGCAGTATCGGGACAGCTAATTCACCCCTCCACTTT.

This chain links TRBV4-1 with TRBJ2-7; 7 bases are a match to TRBD1. Germline trimming cut 4 bases from V and 2 bases from J; bases unmatched to any gene: 8. In germline, CDR1 is MGHRA, CDR2 YSYEKL. The CDR3 contains 15 residues. The CDR3 sequence is CASSRTGLDPYEQYF. The CDR3 nucleotides are TGCGCCAGCAGCCGGACAGGACTGGATCCCTACGAGCAGTACTTC.

V usage is TRBV5-6 and J usage is TRBJ1-1; D uncertain. Per the germline V gene, CDR1 is SGHDT and CDR2 is YYEEEE. Trimming removed 3 bases at V and 0 bases at J, with 3 bases between. The CDR3 extends over 12 amino acids. The CDR3 DNA is TGTGCCAGCAGCTCGGTGAACACTGAAGCTTTCTTT. Amino acid sequence: CASSSVNTEAFF.

This chain uses TRBV30 with TRBJ1-2; D is perhaps TRBD1 (5 bases). In germline, CDR1 is GTSNPN, CDR2 SVGIG (reference sequence). The CDR3 totals 14 residues. Trimming left V 0 bases short and J 8 bases short, with 16 bases between. The CDR3 loop is CAWSVRQGDWGYTF. The CDR3 nucleotides read TGTGCCTGGAGTGTACGGCAGGGCGATTGGGGCTACACCTTC.

The gene calls are TRBV7-3 and TRBJ2-1, with TRBD2 identical over 9 bases. CDR1 and CDR2 from the germline V gene are SGHTA and FQGTGA. The junction had 4 bases not matched to a gene; V was cut back by 1 base and J by 6 bases. The CDR3 runs to 15 residues. The CDR3 nucleotides read TGTGCCAGCAGCTTAAGTAGCGGGGGCCCCAATGAGCAGTTCTTC. It encodes CASSLSSGGPNEQFF.